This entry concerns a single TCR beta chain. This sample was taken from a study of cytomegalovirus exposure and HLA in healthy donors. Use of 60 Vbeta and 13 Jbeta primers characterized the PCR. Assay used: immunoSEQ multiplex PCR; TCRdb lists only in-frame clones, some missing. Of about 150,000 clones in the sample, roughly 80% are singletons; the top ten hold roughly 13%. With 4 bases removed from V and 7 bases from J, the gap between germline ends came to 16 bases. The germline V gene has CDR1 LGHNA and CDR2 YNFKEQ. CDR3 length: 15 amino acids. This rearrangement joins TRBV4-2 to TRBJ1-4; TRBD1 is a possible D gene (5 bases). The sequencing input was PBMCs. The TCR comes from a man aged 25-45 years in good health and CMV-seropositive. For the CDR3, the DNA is TGTGCCAGCAGCCTACGTGCCAGGGTCAGTGAAAAACTGTTTTTT. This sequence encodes CASSLRARVSEKLFF.